The entry that follows covers one T cell receptor beta chain sequence. The sample comes from a study of blood T cell repertoires in COVID-19. TCRdb keeps only in-frame clones here, not all; method: immunoSEQ multiplex PCR. There are roughly 67,000 clones in the sample; roughly 90% occur only once, and 1% to 1.5% lies in the top ten. Per germline, CDR1 DFQATT and CDR2 SNEGSKA (reference sequence). The CDR3 runs 9 residues. Trimming stripped 8 bases from V and 4 bases from J, with 3 bases between. This sequence joins TRBV20-1 and TRBJ1-5; D uncertain. The clonotype was recovered from a woman in her fifties or sixties with acute or convalescent COVID-19. The specimen was peripheral blood. The CDR3 DNA is TGCAGTCCTAATCAGCCCCAGCATTTT. It encodes CSPNQPQHF.